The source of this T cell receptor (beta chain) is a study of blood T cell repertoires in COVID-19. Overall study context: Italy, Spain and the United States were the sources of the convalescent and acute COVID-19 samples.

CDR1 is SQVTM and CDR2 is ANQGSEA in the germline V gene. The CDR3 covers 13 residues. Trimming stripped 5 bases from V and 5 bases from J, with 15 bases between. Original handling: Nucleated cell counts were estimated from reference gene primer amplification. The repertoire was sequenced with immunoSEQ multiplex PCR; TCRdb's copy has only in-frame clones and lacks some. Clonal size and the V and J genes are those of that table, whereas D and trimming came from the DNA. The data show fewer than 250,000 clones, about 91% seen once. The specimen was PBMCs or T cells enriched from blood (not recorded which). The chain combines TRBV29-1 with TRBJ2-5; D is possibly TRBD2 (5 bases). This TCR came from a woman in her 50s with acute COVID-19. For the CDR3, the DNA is TGCAGCGTTTCAGACGGCGGCGGGGAGACCCAGTACTTC. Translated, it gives CSVSDGGGETQYF.